This TCR beta chain appears in the sequencing data of a study of T-cell memory formation after mild COVID-19. Each CDR3 protein gets one entry after TCRdb re-called the 5' RACE reads with MiXCR. Seen here are tens of thousands of distinct CDR3 sequences, about 12% observed once, and the top ten hold about a quarter. Trimming removed 1 base from V and 10 bases from J, with 14 bases in between. Germline V gene sequence: CDR1 SGHTA, CDR2 FQGNSA. The CDR3 extends over 14 amino acids. The chain uses TRBV7-2 and TRBJ2-1; tentatively, D is TRBD2 (6 bases). The sample taken for sequencing was PBMCs or a T cell subset sorted from them (not recorded which). The receptor's source is an adult woman who had mild COVID-19 (a few samples of this study predate the infection). Cell type and time point are not known. DNA of the CDR3: TGTGCCAGCAGCTTAGATGTTCCCCGGGGGGAGCAGTTCTTC. Protein sequence: CASSLDVPRGEQFF.